Presented here are 8 T cell receptor beta chains from one specimen sequenced in a study of radiotherapy plus CTLA-4 blockade in lung cancer. Sequencing used immunoSEQ multiplex PCR; TCRdb keeps in-frame clones, though not all of them. The data contain fewer than 65,000 clones, 79% of them singletons. Sequenced here: peripheral blood, sampled from a patient treated with radiotherapy plus ipilimumab. These receptors all come from a human donor with non-small cell lung cancer who had a complete response to radiotherapy plus ipilimumab.

The chain joins TRBV4-3 to TRBJ1-2; TRBD1 agrees at 9 bases. The CDR3 has 17 residues. Per germline, CDR1 LGHNA and CDR2 YSLEER. After removal of 4 bases from V and 6 bases from J, the junction contained 15 bases not matched to a gene. The CDR3 nucleotides are TGCGCCAGCAGCCTTGCTAGGGGGGGACAGGGCCTCAATGGCTACACCTTC. Protein product: CASSLARGGQGLNGYTF.

The genes are TRBV6-4 and TRBJ1-1, with D unclear. Looked up from germline, CDR1 is MRHNA and CDR2 is SNTAGT. The CDR3 totals 13 residues. Trimming took 3 bases from V and 1 from J, leaving 6 bases between them. The chain's CDR3 is CASSEMANTEAFF. The CDR3 DNA sequence: TGTGCCAGCAGTGAAATGGCGAACACTGAAGCTTTCTTT.

The V call is TRBV11-3, the J call TRBJ2-7; 7 nucleotides line up with TRBD2. Per the germline V gene, CDR1 is SGHNT and CDR2 is YENEEA. This CDR3 has 14 residues. V lost 2 bases, J lost 7 bases, and 8 bases stayed unmatched. CDR3 bases: TGTGCCAGCAGCTTACGGGGGAGGGGTGGGGAGCAGTACGTC. It yields the protein CASSLRGRGGEQYV.

The rearrangement links TRBV25-1 to TRBJ1-1; D is undetermined. Trimming cost V 0 bases and J 4 bases, with 12 bases left between them. The CDR3 is 15 amino acids. CDR1 MGHDK and CDR2 SYGVNS come from the germline V gene. This CDR3 reads CASSEYEKRGTEAFF. CDR3 sequence (DNA): TGTGCCAGCAGTGAATATGAAAAACGGGGCACTGAAGCTTTCTTT.

The DNA of the CDR3 is TGTGCCAGCAGACCGACTGGCTACGAGCAGTACGTC. Protein product: CASRPTGYEQYV. The chain has TRBV2 and TRBJ2-7; D is unclear. V was cut by 6 bases and J by 3 bases, with 9 bases left in between. CDR3 length equals 12 residues. Per the germline V gene, CDR1 is SNHLY and CDR2 is FYNNEI.

A few counts support this clone. This rearrangement joins TRBV19 to TRBJ1-6; perhaps TRBD1 as D (5 bases). Germline V gene lookup returns CDR1 LNHDA and CDR2 SQIVND (reference sequence). V shed 7 bases and J shed 7 bases, with 11 bases lying between them. The CDR3 consists of 13 residues. As DNA, the CDR3 is TGTGCCAGTACCCCGCGGGGGAATTCACCCCTCCACTTT. It yields the protein CASTPRGNSPLHF.

This chain joins TRBV2 and TRBJ1-1, with 7 nucleotides matching TRBD1. The J segment lost 1 base and the V segment lost 6 bases, leaving 2 bases of the junction unmatched. The CDR3 is 13 amino acids. The germline V gene has CDR1 SNHLY and CDR2 FYNNEI. In nucleotides, the CDR3 is TGTGCCAGCAGGTACAGGGGGAACACTGAAGCTTTCTTT. Translating gives CASRYRGNTEAFF.

In this sample, this clone turned up a few times. V gene TRBV9 combines with J gene TRBJ2-1, with D possibly being TRBD2 (5 bases). CDR1 is SGDLS, CDR2 YYNGEE, per germline. CDR3 length: 16 amino acids. The V gene lost 0 bases and the J gene lost 1 base, with 11 bases spanning the gap. CDR3 sequence reads: CASSVDGGLSYNEQFF. The CDR3 bases are TGTGCCAGCAGCGTAGACGGCGGGCTTTCCTACAATGAGCAGTTCTTC.